This T cell receptor beta chain originates from a study of blood T cells in healthy people across ages. Next came a second PCR, run for roughly 6 to 11 cycles, which used a sample-barcoded 5' primer along with a J-beta primer mix. Each cDNA was tagged by a template-switch adaptor containing 12 random nucleotides. TCRdb analysed the 5' RACE reads with MiXCR anew, one entry per CDR3 protein. The table shows about 1,000,000 distinct CDR3 sequences, with 45% occurring only once. The CDR3 sequence is 13 residues long. Germline CDR1 and CDR2: MDHEN and SYDVKM. The study's findings and limits: Naive T cell percentage showed a strong correlation with TCR beta diversity. With age, beta diversity per million T cells declined roughly linearly, significantly by 35 to 40.

In regard to this clonotype: Its antigen is unidentified.

The chain recombines TRBV28 with TRBJ2-4; 7 positions agree with TRBD2. The DNA end is more similar to TRBJ2-7, so the J call may be wrong. The material sequenced was blood. This clonotype was sampled from a woman aged 55-69 years in good health. The CDR3 DNA sequence: TGTGCCAGCAGTTCAGGACTAGACTACGAGCAGTACTTC. Its translation: CASSSGLDYEQYF.